This T cell receptor (beta chain) was profiled in a study of T cell responses to AZD1222 COVID-19 vaccine. Study-level information: Pooling of second doses given at about 4 or about 12 weeks was done. Study-level results: Vaccine-associated CD4 TCRs spanned spike, dominant at 160-218 and 743-854. Two AZD1222 administrations were followed by greater Spike-specific TCR breadth and depth.

Germline CDR1 and CDR2: SGHTA and FQGTGA. The V segment lost 2 bases and the J segment 5 bases; nucleotides outside the gene matches: 1. The CDR3 extends over 14 amino acids. The protocol was immunoSEQ multiplex PCR, while the TCRdb copy is restricted to in-frame clones and leaves out a portion. The table records approximately 100,000 clones, more than 75% of them present only once. This clone appeared a single time. Its antigen is not identified. This chain links TRBV7-3 with TRBJ2-2; 8 bases are a match to TRBD2. The source material was peripheral blood, sampled on day 0 of AZD1222 vaccination. This TCR was sampled from an adult in good health. The CDR3 here is CASSLAGGTGELFF. The CDR3 region has the DNA TGTGCCAGCAGCTTAGCGGGAGGAACCGGGGAGCTGTTTTTT.